This entry lists 24 T cell receptor beta chains sequenced from one sample in a study of T cells in localized non-small cell lung cancer. Only in-frame clones appear in the TCRdb table, and some are missing; sequencing was by immunoSEQ multiplex PCR. The sample holds 15,000 to 19,000 clones, about 87% seen once. The source material was peripheral blood mononuclear cells, sampled before any cancer treatment. These receptors were obtained from a male donor aged 60 or older with stage II lung adenocarcinoma.

The chain carries TRBV29-1 and TRBJ2-2; D remains ambiguous. Trimming shortened V by 7 bases and J by 8 bases, and 11 bases separated the two germline ends. The CDR3 spans 11 residues. Germline loops: CDR1 SQVTM, CDR2 ANQGSEA. This CDR3 reads CSGRFWGELFF. CDR3 bases: TGCAGCGGTCGCTTTTGGGGGGAGCTGTTTTTT.

The V call is TRBV5-1, the J call TRBJ2-5, with a weak D call TRBD2 (5 bases). V was shortened by 2 bases and J by 0 bases, with 5 bases between the two germline ends. Germline-derived CDR1 and CDR2 are SGHRS and YFSETQ. The CDR3 sequence is 13 residues long. The CDR3 loop reads CASSFGDQETQYF. The CDR3 nucleotides are TGCGCCAGCAGCTTCGGGGACCAAGAGACCCAGTACTTC.

V and J are TRBV18 and TRBJ2-7; D is possibly TRBD1 (7 bases). Germline V gene lookup returns CDR1 KGHSH and CDR2 LQKENI. The CDR3 has 15 residues. Trimming cost V 6 bases and J 2 bases, with 17 bases left between them. For the CDR3, the DNA is TGTGCCAGCTCCCCCGGAGGGGGCCCTACCTACGAGCAGTACTTC. As protein: CASSPGGGPTYEQYF.

This chain joins TRBV14 and TRBJ1-1; possible D gene TRBD1, 6 bases. V lost 5 bases and J lost 3, with 10 bases in between. This CDR3 has 13 residues. The germline CDR1 and CDR2 sequences are SGHDN and FVKESK. Written as DNA, the CDR3 is TGTGCCAGCAGCACCCAGGGGTACACTGAAGCTTTCTTT. Encoded protein: CASSTQGYTEAFF.

The V call is TRBV6-6, the J call TRBJ1-4, with 10 nucleotides matching TRBD1. Germline V lookup: CDR1 MNHNY, CDR2 SVGAGI (reference sequence). The CDR3 has 15 residues. The V and J ends lost 2 bases and 6 bases, in that order; junction bases with no gene match: 3. The CDR3 reads CASSYPGQGHEKLFF. The CDR3, as DNA: TGTGCCAGCAGTTACCCGGGACAGGGGCATGAAAAACTGTTTTTT.

This rearrangement joins TRBV19 to TRBJ1-2; D is undetermined. The CDR3 is 12 residues long. Germline lookup yields CDR1 LNHDA and CDR2 SQIVND (reference sequence). Trimming removed 5 bases at V and 4 bases at J, with 8 bases between. The CDR3 is CASSPLLYGYTF. The DNA for the CDR3 is TGTGCCAGTAGTCCCCTTCTCTATGGCTACACCTTC.

V usage is TRBV5-6 and J usage is TRBJ1-5, with D perhaps TRBD1 (5 bases). Trimming left V 1 base short and J 6 bases short, with 11 bases between. This CDR3 has 14 residues. Looked up from germline, CDR1 is SGHDT and CDR2 is YYEEEE. The CDR3 sequence is CASSLQGGTQPQHF. The CDR3 DNA is TGTGCCAGCAGCTTGCAGGGAGGCACTCAGCCCCAGCATTTT.

V gene TRBV19 combines with J gene TRBJ2-1, with D maybe TRBD1 (5 bases). The V end was cut by 5 bases, the J end by 6 bases, with 11 bases between. The CDR3 contains 13 residues. Germline CDR1 and CDR2: LNHDA and SQIVND (reference sequence). The CDR3 DNA reads as TGTGCCAGTAGTCCCAGGGTATTCAATGAGCAGTTCTTC. This gives the protein CASSPRVFNEQFF.

The V call is TRBV19, the J call TRBJ2-5; the D gene is possibly TRBD1 (6 bases). V dropped 5 bases and J dropped 5 bases, with 18 bases sitting between them. Germline CDR1 LNHDA, CDR2 SQIVND (reference sequence). The CDR3 is made up of 15 amino acids. The chain's CDR3 is CASSPRQAGRETQYF. DNA for the CDR3: TGTGCCAGTAGTCCCCGACAGGCCGGACGGGAGACCCAGTACTTC.

The chain links TRBV11-2 to TRBJ1-2; possible D gene TRBD1, 6 bases. The germline V gene encodes CDR1 SGHAT and CDR2 FQNNGV. The CDR3 is made up of 14 amino acids. Deletions cut 1 base from V and 8 bases from J, with 14 bases between. This CDR3 is CASSLVRSGEGYTF. For the CDR3, the DNA is TGTGCCAGCAGCTTAGTCCGTTCAGGGGAGGGCTACACCTTC.

The chain couples TRBV5-6 to TRBJ1-5; TRBD1 aligns across 10 bases. Trimming at V came to 3 bases and at J to 5 bases, leaving 8 bases not matched to a gene. The germline gives CDR1 SGHDT, CDR2 YYEEEE. CDR3 length equals 16 residues. CDR3 loop: CASSSDRGQGYQPQHF. The CDR3 DNA is TGTGCCAGCAGCTCCGATAGGGGACAGGGGTATCAGCCCCAGCATTTT.

The chain uses TRBV15 and TRBJ2-1, with D uncertain. Germline CDR1 and CDR2: LNHNV and YYDKDF (reference sequence). This CDR3 comprises 14 residues. V lost 0 bases, J lost 5 bases, and 8 bases lay in between. The CDR3 protein is CATSRDRIDNEQFF. The CDR3 bases are TGTGCCACCAGCAGAGATCGAATAGACAATGAGCAGTTCTTC.

V gene TRBV27 combines with J gene TRBJ1-2; D is unclear. Germline V gene sequence: CDR1 MNHEY, CDR2 SMNVEV (reference sequence). This CDR3 region has 14 residues. The V end was cut by 4 bases, the J end by 4 bases, with 13 bases between. CDR3 region: CASSSLQDPYGYTF. The CDR3 nucleotides are TGTGCCAGCAGTTCTCTCCAGGACCCCTATGGCTACACCTTC.

This clone occurred a few times. The rearrangement joins TRBV5-1 to TRBJ2-3; 9 bases fit TRBD1. The V gene's germline CDR1 is SGHRS and CDR2 YFSETQ. The CDR3 loop spans 16 amino acids. The ends lost 3 bases at V and 5 bases at J; junction bases unmatched: 10. The CDR3 coding sequence is TGCGCCAGCAGCTCTGGGCTAGGACAGGGGCGAGATACGCAGTATTTT. This encodes CASSSGLGQGRDTQYF.

The rearrangement uses TRBV18 and TRBJ2-2, with TRBD1 as a possible D gene (6 bases). V gave up 2 bases and J gave up 7 bases, with 23 bases separating them. The CDR3 consists of 18 residues. CDR1 KGHSH and CDR2 LQKENI come from the germline V gene. In DNA, the CDR3 is TGTGCCAGCTCACCATTTATACAGGGCGGGCGAAGAGGCGGGGAGCTGTTTTTT. Translating it yields CASSPFIQGGRRGGELFF.

The rearrangement joins TRBV29-1 to TRBJ2-3; 7 positions match TRBD1. The length of the CDR3 is 13 residues. The junction had 8 bases not matched to a gene; V was cut back by 7 bases and J by 4 bases. Germline assignment: CDR1 SQVTM and CDR2 ANQGSEA. The CDR3 loop reads CSAGYRGADTQYF. The CDR3 bases are TGCAGCGCCGGTTACAGGGGTGCAGATACGCAGTATTTT.

The chain uses TRBV5-6 and TRBJ2-1; D is undetermined. This CDR3 contains 14 residues. V dropped 4 bases and J dropped 6 bases, with 14 bases sitting between them. Per germline, CDR1 SGHDT and CDR2 YYEEEE. CDR3 in amino acids: CASSQGPALNEQFF. In DNA, the CDR3 is TGTGCCAGCAGCCAAGGACCAGCCCTCAATGAGCAGTTCTTC.

This clone was counted a single time. The CDR3 coding sequence is TGCGCCAGCAAGCGGGGCAACACTGAAGCTTTCTTT. Protein product: CASKRGNTEAFF. This sequence joins TRBV5-1 and TRBJ1-1; TRBD1 is a possible D gene (5 bases). Trimming shortened V by 6 bases and J by 2 bases, and 8 bases separated the two germline ends. Germline CDR1 and CDR2: SGHRS and YFSETQ. The CDR3 covers 12 residues.

The genes are TRBV6-1 and TRBJ1-1; 7 positions match TRBD1. Per the germline V gene, CDR1 is MNHNS and CDR2 is SASEGT. This CDR3 is built from 14 residues. The ends lost 1 base at V and 5 bases at J; junction bases unmatched: 4. The DNA for the CDR3 is TGTGCCAGCAGTGAAGAACAGGGGAGGACTGAAGCTTTCTTT. Translated, it gives CASSEEQGRTEAFF.

The chain has TRBV28 and TRBJ2-1; 11 bases agree with TRBD2. Trimming cost V 4 bases and J 6 bases; bases outside gene matches: 5. Germline V gene lookup returns CDR1 MDHEN and CDR2 SYDVKM. The CDR3 covers 15 residues. CDR3 sequence reads: CASSSLSGRVNEQFF. CDR3 nucleotide sequence: TGTGCCAGCAGTTCCCTTAGCGGGAGGGTCAATGAGCAGTTCTTC.

This clone was found a few times. This chain joins TRBV5-3 and TRBJ1-1, with 10 bases that match TRBD1. TRBV5-3 is noted as an ORF with a role that remains uncertain. This CDR3 has 17 residues. V was pared by 6 bases and J by 3 bases, with 14 bases of the junction left unmatched. CDR3 sequence: CARTLLGQGGPDTEAFF. The CDR3 bases are TGTGCCAGAACCTTACTAGGACAGGGGGGCCCTGACACTGAAGCTTTCTTT.

The chain joins TRBV30 to TRBJ1-1; D is unclear. In germline, CDR1 is GTSNPN, CDR2 SVGIG (reference sequence). V shed 2 bases and J shed 1 base, with 11 bases lying between them. The CDR3 spans 14 residues. CDR3 residues: CAWSPLDWNTEAFF. CDR3 nucleotides: TGTGCCTGGAGTCCACTGGATTGGAACACTGAAGCTTTCTTT.

This sequence joins TRBV5-4 and TRBJ1-1, with D maybe TRBD1 (5 bases). Trimming left V 3 bases short and J 4 bases short, with 7 bases between. This CDR3 contains 12 residues. CDR1 SGHNT and CDR2 YYREEE come from the germline V gene (reference sequence). The CDR3 loop reads CASSWGGTEAFF. The CDR3 region has the DNA TGTGCCAGCAGCTGGGGGGGCACTGAAGCTTTCTTT.

V and J are TRBV28 and TRBJ1-2; D is undetermined. CDR1 MDHEN and CDR2 SYDVKM come from the germline V gene. Trimming removed 1 base at V and 2 bases at J, with 8 bases between. This CDR3 is 14 amino acids long. This CDR3 is CASSLSTANYGYTF. The DNA for the CDR3 is TGTGCCAGCAGTTTATCTACAGCCAACTATGGCTACACCTTC.